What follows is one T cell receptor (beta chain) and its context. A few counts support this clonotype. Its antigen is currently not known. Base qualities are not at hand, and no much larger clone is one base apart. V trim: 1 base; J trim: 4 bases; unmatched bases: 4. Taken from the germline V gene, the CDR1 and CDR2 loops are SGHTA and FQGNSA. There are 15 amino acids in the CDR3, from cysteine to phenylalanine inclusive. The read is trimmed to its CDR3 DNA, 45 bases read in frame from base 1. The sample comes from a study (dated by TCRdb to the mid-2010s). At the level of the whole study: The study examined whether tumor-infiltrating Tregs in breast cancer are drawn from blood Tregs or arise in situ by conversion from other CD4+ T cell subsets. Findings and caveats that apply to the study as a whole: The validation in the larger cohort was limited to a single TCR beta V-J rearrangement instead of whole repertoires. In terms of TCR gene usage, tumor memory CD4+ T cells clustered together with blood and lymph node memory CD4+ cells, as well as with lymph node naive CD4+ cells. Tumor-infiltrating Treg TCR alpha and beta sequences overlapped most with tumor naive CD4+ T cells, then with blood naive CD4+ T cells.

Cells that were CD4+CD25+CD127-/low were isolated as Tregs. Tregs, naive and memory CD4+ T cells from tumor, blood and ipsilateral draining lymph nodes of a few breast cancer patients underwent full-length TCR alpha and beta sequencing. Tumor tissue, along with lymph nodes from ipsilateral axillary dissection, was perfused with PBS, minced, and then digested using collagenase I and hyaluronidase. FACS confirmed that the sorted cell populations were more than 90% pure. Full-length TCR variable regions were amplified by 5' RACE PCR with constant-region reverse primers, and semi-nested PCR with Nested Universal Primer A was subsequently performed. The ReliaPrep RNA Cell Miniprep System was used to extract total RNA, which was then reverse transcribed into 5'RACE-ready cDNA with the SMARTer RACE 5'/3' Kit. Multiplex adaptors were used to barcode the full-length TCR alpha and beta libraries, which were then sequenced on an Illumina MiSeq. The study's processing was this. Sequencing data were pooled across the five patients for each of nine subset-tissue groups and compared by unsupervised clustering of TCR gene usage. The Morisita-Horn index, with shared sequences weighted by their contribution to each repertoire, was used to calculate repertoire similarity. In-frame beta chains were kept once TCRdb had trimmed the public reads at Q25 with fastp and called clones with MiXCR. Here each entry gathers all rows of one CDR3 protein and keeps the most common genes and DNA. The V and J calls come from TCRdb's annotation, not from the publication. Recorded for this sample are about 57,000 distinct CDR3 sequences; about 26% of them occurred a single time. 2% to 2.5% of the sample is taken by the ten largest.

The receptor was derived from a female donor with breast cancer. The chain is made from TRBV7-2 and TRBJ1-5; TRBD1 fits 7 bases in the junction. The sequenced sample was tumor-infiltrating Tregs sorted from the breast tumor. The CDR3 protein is CASSLGPGQNQPQHF. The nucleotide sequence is TGTGCCAGCAGCTTAGGACCGGGACAGAATCAGCCCCAGCATTTT.